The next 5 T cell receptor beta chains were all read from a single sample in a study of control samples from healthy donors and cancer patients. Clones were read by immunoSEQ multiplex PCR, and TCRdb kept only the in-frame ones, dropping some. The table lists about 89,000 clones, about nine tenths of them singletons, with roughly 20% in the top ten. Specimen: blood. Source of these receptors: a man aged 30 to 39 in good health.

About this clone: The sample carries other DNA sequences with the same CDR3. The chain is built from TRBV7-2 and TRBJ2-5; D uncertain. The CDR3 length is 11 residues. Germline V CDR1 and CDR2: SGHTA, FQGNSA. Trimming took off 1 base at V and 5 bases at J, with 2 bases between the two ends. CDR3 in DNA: TGTGCCAGCAGCTTAGTCGAGACCCAGTACTTC. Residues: CASSLVETQYF.

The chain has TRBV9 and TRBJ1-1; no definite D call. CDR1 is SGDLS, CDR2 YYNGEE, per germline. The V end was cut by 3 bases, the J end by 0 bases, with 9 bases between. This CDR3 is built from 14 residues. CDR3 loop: CASSADRLNTEAFF. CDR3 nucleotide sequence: TGTGCCAGCAGCGCTGACCGGCTGAACACTGAAGCTTTCTTT.

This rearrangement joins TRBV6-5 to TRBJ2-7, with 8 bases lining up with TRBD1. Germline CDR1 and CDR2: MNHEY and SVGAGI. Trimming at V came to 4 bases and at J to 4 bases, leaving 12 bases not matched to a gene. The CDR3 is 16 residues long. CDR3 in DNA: TGTGCCAGCAGTTCCCGGGGCAGGGGGCAGGGGTACGAGCAGTACTTC. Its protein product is CASSSRGRGQGYEQYF.

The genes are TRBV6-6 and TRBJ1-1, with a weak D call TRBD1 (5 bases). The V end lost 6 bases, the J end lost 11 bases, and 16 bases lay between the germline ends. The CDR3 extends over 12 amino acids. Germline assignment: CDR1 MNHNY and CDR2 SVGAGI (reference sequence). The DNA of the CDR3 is TGTGCCAGCAGGGACGGGACGGCTGGGGCTTTCTTT. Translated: CASRDGTAGAFF.

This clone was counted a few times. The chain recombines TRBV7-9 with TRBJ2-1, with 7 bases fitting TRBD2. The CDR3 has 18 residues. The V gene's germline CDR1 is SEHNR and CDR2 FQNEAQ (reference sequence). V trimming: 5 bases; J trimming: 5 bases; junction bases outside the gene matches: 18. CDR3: CASSPRGGMGSLHNEQFF. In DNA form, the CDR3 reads TGTGCCAGCAGCCCGAGGGGAGGGATGGGGTCCCTTCACAATGAGCAGTTCTTC.